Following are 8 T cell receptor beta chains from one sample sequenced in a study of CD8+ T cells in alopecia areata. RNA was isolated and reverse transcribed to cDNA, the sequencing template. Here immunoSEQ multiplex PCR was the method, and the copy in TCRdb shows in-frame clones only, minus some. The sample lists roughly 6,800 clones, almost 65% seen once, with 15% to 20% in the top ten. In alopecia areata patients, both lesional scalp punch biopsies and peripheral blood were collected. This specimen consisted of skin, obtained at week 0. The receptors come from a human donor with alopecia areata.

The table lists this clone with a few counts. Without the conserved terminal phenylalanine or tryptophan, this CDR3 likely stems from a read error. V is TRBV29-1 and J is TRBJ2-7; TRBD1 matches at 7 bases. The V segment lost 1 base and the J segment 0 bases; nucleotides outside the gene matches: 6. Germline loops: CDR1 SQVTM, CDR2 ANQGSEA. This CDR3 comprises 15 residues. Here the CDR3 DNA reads TGCAGCGTTGAAGTTGACAGGGCACTCTCCTACGAGCAGTACCCC. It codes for CSVEVDRALSYEQYP.

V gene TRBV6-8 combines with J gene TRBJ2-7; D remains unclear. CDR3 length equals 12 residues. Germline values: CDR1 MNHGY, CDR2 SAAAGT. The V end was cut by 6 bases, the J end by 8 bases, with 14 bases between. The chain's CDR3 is CASSRTHPKQYF. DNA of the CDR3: TGTGCCAGCAGCCGGACCCACCCCAAGCAGTACTTC.

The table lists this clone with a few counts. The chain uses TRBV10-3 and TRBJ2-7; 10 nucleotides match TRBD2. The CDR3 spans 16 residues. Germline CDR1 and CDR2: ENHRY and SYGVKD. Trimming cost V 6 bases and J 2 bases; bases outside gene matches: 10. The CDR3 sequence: CAIRRSGLAGAYEQYF. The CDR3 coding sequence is TGTGCCATCAGGAGGAGTGGGCTAGCGGGAGCCTACGAGCAGTACTTC.

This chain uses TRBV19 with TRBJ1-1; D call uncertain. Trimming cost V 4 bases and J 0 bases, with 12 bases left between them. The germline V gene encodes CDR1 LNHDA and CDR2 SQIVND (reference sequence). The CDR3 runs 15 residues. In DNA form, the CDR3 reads TGTGCCAGTAGTAATGGGAGACTTATGAACACTGAAGCTTTCTTT. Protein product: CASSNGRLMNTEAFF.

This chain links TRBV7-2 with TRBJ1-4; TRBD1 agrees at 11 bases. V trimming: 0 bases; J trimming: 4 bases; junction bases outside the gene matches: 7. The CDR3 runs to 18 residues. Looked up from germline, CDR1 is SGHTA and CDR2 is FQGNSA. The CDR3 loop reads CASSLAKDRGRINEKLFF. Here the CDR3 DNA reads TGTGCCAGCAGCTTAGCTAAGGACAGGGGGCGTATTAATGAAAAACTGTTTTTT.

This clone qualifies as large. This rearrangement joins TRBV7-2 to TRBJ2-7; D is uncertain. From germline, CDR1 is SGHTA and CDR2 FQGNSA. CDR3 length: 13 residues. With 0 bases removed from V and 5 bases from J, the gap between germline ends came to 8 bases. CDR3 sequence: CASSLARTNEQYF. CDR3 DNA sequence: TGTGCCAGCAGCTTAGCCCGGACCAACGAGCAGTACTTC.

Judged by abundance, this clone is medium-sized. In nucleotides, the CDR3 is TGTGCCAGCAGCGCGGCCCGACAGGGAGGAGGATACAATGAGCAGTTCTTC. Amino acid sequence: CASSAARQGGGYNEQFF. V and J are TRBV2 and TRBJ2-1; TRBD1 is a possible D gene (7 bases). The CDR3 is 17 amino acids. CDR1 and CDR2 (germline): SNHLY, FYNNEI. Trimming pared 6 bases from V and 4 bases from J, leaving 22 bases between.

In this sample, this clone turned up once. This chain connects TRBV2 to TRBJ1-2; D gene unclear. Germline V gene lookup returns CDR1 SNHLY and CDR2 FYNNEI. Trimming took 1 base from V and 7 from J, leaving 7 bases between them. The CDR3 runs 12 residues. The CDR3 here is CASSEEGSGYTF. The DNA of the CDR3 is TGTGCCAGCAGTGAAGAGGGATCTGGCTACACCTTC. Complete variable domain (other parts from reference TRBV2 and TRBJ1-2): EPEVTQTPSHQVTQMGQEVILRCVPISNHLYFYWYRQILGQKVEFLVSFYNNEISEKSEIFDDQFSVERPDGSNFTLKIRSTKLEDSAMYFCASSEEGSGYTFGSGTRLTVV.